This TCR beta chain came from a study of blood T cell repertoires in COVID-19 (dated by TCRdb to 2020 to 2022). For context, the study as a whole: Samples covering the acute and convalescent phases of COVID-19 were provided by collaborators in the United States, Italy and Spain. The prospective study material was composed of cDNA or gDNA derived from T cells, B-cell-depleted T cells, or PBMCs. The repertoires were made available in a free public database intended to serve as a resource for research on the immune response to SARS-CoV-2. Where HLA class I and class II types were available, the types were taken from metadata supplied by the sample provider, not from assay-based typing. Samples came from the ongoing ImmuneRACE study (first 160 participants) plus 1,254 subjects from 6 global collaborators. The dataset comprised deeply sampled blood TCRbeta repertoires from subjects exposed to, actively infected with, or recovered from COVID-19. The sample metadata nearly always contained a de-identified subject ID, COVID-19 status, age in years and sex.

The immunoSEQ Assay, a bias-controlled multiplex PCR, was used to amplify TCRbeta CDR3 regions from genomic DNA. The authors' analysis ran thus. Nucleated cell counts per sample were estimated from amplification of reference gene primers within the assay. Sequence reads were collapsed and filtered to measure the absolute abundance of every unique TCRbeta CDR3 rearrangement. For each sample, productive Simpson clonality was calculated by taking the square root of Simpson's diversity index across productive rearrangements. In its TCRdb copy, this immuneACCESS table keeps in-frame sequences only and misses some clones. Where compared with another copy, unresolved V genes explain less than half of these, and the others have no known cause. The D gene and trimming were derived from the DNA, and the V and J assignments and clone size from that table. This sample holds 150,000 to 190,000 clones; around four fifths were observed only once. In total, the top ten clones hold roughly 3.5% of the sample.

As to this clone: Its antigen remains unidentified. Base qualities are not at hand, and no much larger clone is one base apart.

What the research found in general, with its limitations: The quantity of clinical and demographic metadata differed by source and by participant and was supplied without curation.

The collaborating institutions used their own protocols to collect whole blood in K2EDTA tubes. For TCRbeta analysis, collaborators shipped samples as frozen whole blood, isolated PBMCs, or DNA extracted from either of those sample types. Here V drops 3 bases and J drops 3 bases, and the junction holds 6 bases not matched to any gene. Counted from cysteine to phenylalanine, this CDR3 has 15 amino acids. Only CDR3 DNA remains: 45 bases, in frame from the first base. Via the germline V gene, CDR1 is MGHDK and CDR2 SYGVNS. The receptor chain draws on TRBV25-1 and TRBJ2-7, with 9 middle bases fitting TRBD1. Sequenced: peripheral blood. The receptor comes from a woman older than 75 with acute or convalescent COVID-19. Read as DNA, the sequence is TGTGCCAGCAGTGATTGGGGACAGGGATTCTACGAGCAGTACTTC. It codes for CASSDWGQGFYEQYF.